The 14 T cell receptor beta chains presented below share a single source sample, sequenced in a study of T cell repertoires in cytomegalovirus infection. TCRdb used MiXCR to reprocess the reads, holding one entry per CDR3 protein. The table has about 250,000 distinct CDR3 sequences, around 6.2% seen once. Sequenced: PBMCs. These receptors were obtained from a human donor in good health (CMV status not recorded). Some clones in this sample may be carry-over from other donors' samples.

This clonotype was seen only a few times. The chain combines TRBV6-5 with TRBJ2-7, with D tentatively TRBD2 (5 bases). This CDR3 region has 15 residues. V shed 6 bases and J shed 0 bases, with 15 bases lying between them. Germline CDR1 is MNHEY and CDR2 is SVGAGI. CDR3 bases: TGTGCCAGCAGACCCCCGGGGAGCCCCTCCTACGAGCAGTACTTC. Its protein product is CASRPPGSPSYEQYF.

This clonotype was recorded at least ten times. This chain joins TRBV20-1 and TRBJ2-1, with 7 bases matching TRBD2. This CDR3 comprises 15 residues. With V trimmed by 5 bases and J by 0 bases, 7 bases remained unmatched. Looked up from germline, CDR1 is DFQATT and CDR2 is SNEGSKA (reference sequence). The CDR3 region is CSAGSGASSYNEQFF. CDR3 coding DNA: TGCAGTGCTGGGAGCGGGGCTAGCTCCTACAATGAGCAGTTCTTC.

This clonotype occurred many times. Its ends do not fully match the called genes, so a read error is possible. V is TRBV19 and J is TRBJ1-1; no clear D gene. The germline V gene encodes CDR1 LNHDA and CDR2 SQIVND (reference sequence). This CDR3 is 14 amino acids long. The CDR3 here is CASSMAVMNAEAFF. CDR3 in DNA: TGTGCCAGTAGTATGGCGGTGATGAACGCTGAAGCTTTCTTT.

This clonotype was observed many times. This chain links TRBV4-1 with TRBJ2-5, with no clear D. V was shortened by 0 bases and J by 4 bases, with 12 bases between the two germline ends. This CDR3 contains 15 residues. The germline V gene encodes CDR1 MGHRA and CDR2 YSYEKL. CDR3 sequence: CASSQDDGSRETQYF. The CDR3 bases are TGCGCCAGCAGCCAAGATGACGGGTCCCGAGAGACCCAGTACTTC.

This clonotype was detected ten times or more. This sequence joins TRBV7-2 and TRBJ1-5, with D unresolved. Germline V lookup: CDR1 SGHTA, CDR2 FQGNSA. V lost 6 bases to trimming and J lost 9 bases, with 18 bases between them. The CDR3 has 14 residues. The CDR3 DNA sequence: TGTGCCAGCAGTAATCCAGCCTCTCGCGGGCCCCAGCATTTT. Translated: CASSNPASRGPQHF.

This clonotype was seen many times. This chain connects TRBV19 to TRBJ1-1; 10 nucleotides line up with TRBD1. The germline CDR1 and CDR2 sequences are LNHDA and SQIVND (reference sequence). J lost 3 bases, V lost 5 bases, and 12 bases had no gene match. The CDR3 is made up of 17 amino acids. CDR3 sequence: CASSSKLGTGVHTEAFF. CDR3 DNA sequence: TGTGCCAGTAGTTCGAAGCTCGGGACAGGGGTTCACACTGAAGCTTTCTTT.

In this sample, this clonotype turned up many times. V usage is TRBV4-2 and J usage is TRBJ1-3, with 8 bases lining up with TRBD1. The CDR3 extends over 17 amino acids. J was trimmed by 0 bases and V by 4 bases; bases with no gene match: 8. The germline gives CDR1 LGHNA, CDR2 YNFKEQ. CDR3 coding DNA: TGTGCCAGCAGCCCGGGACAGGTTCCCGACTCTGGAAACACCATATATTTT. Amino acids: CASSPGQVPDSGNTIYF.

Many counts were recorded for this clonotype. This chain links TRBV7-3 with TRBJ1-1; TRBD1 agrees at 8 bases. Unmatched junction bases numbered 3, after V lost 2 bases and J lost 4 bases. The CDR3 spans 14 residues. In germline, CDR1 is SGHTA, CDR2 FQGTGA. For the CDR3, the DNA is TGTGCCAGCAGCTTAGGACAGGGACTCACTGAAGCTTTCTTT. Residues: CASSLGQGLTEAFF.

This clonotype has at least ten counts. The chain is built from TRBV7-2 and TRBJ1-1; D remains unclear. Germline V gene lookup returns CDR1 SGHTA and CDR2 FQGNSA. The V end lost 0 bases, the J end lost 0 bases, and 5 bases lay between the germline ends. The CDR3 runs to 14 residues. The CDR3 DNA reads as TGTGCCAGCAGCTTAGCTTTAATGAACACTGAAGCTTTCTTT. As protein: CASSLALMNTEAFF.

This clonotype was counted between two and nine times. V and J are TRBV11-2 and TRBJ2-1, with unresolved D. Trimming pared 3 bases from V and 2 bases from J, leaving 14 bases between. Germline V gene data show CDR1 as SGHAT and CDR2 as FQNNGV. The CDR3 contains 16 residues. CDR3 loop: CASSFLGESAYNEQFF. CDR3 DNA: TGTGCCAGCAGCTTTCTTGGAGAGAGCGCCTACAATGAGCAGTTCTTC.

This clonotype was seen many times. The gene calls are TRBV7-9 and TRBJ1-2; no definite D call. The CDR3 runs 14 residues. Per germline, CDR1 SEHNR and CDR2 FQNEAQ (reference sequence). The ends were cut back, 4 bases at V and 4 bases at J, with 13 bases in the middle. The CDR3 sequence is CASSSVWSSYGYTF. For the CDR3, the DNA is TGTGCCAGCAGCTCCGTTTGGAGTTCCTATGGCTACACCTTC.

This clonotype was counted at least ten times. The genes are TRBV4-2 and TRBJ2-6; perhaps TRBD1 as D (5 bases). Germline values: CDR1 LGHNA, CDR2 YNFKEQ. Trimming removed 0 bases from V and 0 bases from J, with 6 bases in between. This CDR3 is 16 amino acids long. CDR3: CASSQDQGSGANVLTF. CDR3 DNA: TGTGCCAGCAGCCAAGATCAGGGCTCTGGGGCCAACGTCCTGACTTTC.

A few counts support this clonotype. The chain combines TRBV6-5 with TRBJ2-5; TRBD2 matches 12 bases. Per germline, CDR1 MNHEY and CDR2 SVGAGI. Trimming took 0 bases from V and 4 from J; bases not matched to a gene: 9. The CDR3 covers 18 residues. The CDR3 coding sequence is TGTGCCAGCAGTTACTCATCCCGGACTAGCGGGAAAATAGAGACCCAGTACTTC. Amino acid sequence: CASSYSSRTSGKIETQYF.

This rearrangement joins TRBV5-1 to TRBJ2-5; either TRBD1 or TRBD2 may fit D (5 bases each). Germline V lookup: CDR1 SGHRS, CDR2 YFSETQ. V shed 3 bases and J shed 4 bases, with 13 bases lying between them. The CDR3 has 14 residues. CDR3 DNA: TGCGCCAGCAGCTCCGGGGCAGGGAGAGAGACCCAGTACTTC. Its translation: CASSSGAGRETQYF.